The 23 T cell receptor beta chains listed next were all sequenced from one sample in a study of control samples from healthy donors and cancer patients. Profiled with immunoSEQ multiplex PCR; TCRdb holds only in-frame clones, not every one. This sample has tens of thousands of clones, with 70% to 90% found just once. Sequencing input: blood. Receptors were obtained from a man aged 35 to 55 in good health.

This chain links TRBV5-1 with TRBJ2-1; TRBD2 might be the D (6 bases). V was trimmed by 4 bases and J by 1 base, leaving 12 bases between them. This CDR3 contains 15 residues. The germline V gene encodes CDR1 SGHRS and CDR2 YFSETQ. The CDR3 DNA is TGCGCCAGCAGCGCTAGCGCCGATTCCTACAATGAGCAGTTCTTC. Amino acids: CASSASADSYNEQFF.

This clone was observed a few times. The V and J genes are TRBV27 and TRBJ1-1; D might be TRBD1 (5 bases). V lost 3 bases to trimming and J lost 11 bases, with 13 bases between them. Germline CDR1 MNHEY, CDR2 SMNVEV (reference sequence). CDR3 length equals 12 residues. CDR3 protein: CASSFSQGRAFF. The CDR3 DNA reads TGTGCCAGCAGTTTTTCTCAGGGTCGGGCTTTCTTT.

CDR3 sequence: CAISESVTSGGVYEQYF. DNA of the CDR3: TGTGCCATCAGTGAGTCAGTGACTAGCGGAGGTGTATACGAGCAGTACTTC. The chain employs TRBV10-3 and TRBJ2-7, with TRBD2 matching over 9 bases. V was clipped by 0 bases and J by 4 bases; unmatched bases: 10. In germline, CDR1 is ENHRY, CDR2 SYGVKD. This CDR3 comprises 17 residues.

In the case of this clone: At one of its ends the junction is not consistent with the germline gene, which may arise from a read error. This sequence joins TRBV12-5 and TRBJ2-7; tentatively, D is TRBD1 (6 bases). Germline-derived CDR1 and CDR2 are LGHNT and FRNRAP. CDR3 size: 13 residues. CDR3 loop: CASGLVLTGYLRF. CDR3 nucleotides: TGTGCTAGTGGTTTGGTACTTACAGGGTATTTGCGCTTC.

The CDR3 protein is CASSVSSLEDHSGNTIYF. The CDR3 DNA is TGTGCCAGCAGCGTATCTTCCTTGGAGGACCACTCTGGAAACACCATATATTTT. The genes are TRBV9 and TRBJ1-3; D remains ambiguous. Germline CDR1 reads SGDLS; CDR2 reads YYNGEE. The CDR3 consists of 18 residues. V lost 1 base and J 0 bases, leaving 17 bases between the germline ends.

The chain has TRBV27 and TRBJ1-6; D is unclear. CDR1 MNHEY and CDR2 SMNVEV come from the germline V gene (reference sequence). The CDR3 is made up of 15 amino acids. The V and J ends lost 3 bases and 7 bases respectively, with 13 bases between them. The CDR3: CASSLSAPSNSPLHF. In nucleotides, the CDR3 is TGTGCCAGCAGTTTGTCAGCGCCGAGCAATTCACCCCTCCACTTT.

The genes are TRBV3-1 (or the pseudogene TRBV3-2) and TRBJ1-2; the D gene is possibly TRBD1 (6 bases). V was pared by 1 base and J by 6 bases, with 15 bases between. Germline CDR1 and CDR2: LGHDT and YNNKEL (reference sequence). The CDR3 contains 15 residues. CDR3 coding DNA: TGTGCCAGCAGCCAAGGAACAGGGATACGGAATGGCTACACCTTC. This sequence encodes CASSQGTGIRNGYTF.

The chain joins TRBV5-6 to TRBJ2-3; TRBD1 is a possible D gene (5 bases). The CDR3 sequence is 12 residues long. Germline V gene sequence: CDR1 SGHDT, CDR2 YYEEEE. The V end was cut by 4 bases, the J end by 3 bases, with 6 bases between. CDR3: CASSPGTDTQYF. CDR3 in DNA: TGTGCCAGCAGCCCAGGGACAGATACGCAGTATTTT.

This clone came up once. The chain is built from TRBV30 and TRBJ1-2; 7 bases line up with TRBD1. This CDR3 is built from 12 residues. Germline V gene sequence: CDR1 GTSNPN, CDR2 SVGIG (reference sequence). Trimming took 8 bases from V and 5 from J; bases not matched to a gene: 8. The CDR3 DNA reads TGTGCCACTAAACAGGGGAGATATGGCTACACCTTC. Protein sequence: CATKQGRYGYTF.

The DNA for the CDR3 is TGTGCCAGCAGCTTAGTGTCAGGGGTGGGTGAGCAGTTCTTC. It is translated as CASSLVSGVGEQFF. The V and J genes are TRBV7-9 and TRBJ2-1, with D perhaps TRBD1 (6 bases). This CDR3 is 14 amino acids long. V was clipped by 1 base and J by 9 bases, with 13 bases between them. Germline values: CDR1 SEHNR, CDR2 FQNEAQ (reference sequence). Variable domain in full (rest from reference TRBV7-9 and TRBJ2-1): DTGVSQNPRHKITKRGQNVTFRCDPISEHNRLYWYRQTLGQGPEFLTYFQNEAQLEKSRLLSDRFSAERPKGSFSTLEIQRTEQGDSAMYLCASSLVSGVGEQFFGPGTRLTVL.

The chain is built from TRBV7-3 and TRBJ2-3; the D call may be TRBD1 or TRBD2 (5 bases each). CDR1 is SGHTA and CDR2 is FQGTGA in the germline V gene. V gave up 5 bases and J gave up 6 bases, with 15 bases separating them. There are 14 residues in the CDR3. As DNA, the CDR3 is TGTGCCAGCAGCACCTCCGGGACGACGGATACGCAGTATTTT. Translating gives CASSTSGTTDTQYF. The full variable domain, with the rest looked up from reference TRBV7-3 and TRBJ2-3, is GAGVSQTPSNKVTEKGKYVELRCDPISGHTALYWYRQSLGQGPEFLIYFQGTGAADDSGLPNDRFFAVRPEGSVSTLKIQRTERGDSAVYLCASSTSGTTDTQYFGPGTRLTVL.

In its sample, this clone was seen a few times. The CDR3 coding sequence is TGTGCCAGTAGTCCAGGATATAGCAATCAGCCCCAGCATTTT. Encoded protein: CASSPGYSNQPQHF. The V and J genes are TRBV19 and TRBJ1-5; no clear D. V dropped 5 bases and J dropped 0 bases, with 8 bases sitting between them. The CDR3 sequence is 14 residues long. Germline values: CDR1 LNHDA, CDR2 SQIVND (reference sequence). Drawing the rest from reference TRBV19 and TRBJ1-5, the complete variable domain is DGGITQSPKYLFRKEGQNVTLSCEQNLNHDAMYWYRQDPGQGLRLIYYSQIVNDFQKGDIAEGYSVSREKKESFPLTVTSAQKNPTAFYLCASSPGYSNQPQHFGDGTRLSIL.

The rearrangement uses TRBV5-1 and TRBJ2-5; 10 bases align to TRBD2. Germline values: CDR1 SGHRS, CDR2 YFSETQ. Unmatched junction bases numbered 4, after V lost 4 bases and J lost 1 base. This CDR3 is 15 amino acids long. CDR3 nucleotides: TGCGCCAGCAGCCTAACTAGCGGGATCCAAGAGACCCAGTACTTC. Its protein product is CASSLTSGIQETQYF.

The CDR3 region is CASSFIAGGSSYEQYF. The DNA for the CDR3 is TGCGCCAGCAGCTTTATAGCGGGGGGAAGCTCCTACGAGCAGTACTTC. The V gene is TRBV5-1, the J gene TRBJ2-7; 10 nucleotides line up with TRBD2. The CDR3 spans 16 residues. J was trimmed by 0 bases and V by 2 bases; bases with no gene match: 5. CDR1 is SGHRS, CDR2 YFSETQ, per germline.

The chain joins TRBV18 to TRBJ1-5, with D perhaps TRBD1 (5 bases). Germline V gene lookup returns CDR1 KGHSH and CDR2 LQKENI. The germline V and J ends were trimmed by 3 bases and 4 bases, with 10 bases remaining between them. The CDR3 consists of 14 residues. The CDR3: CASSPVGENQPQHF. CDR3 DNA: TGTGCCAGCTCACCGGTGGGGGAGAATCAGCCCCAGCATTTT.

This clone was recorded once. The V gene is TRBV28, the J gene TRBJ1-3; the D is unclear. This CDR3 comprises 15 residues. CDR1 is MDHEN, CDR2 SYDVKM, per germline. V was pared by 3 bases and J by 4 bases, with 13 bases between. CDR3 region: CASSFERLGGNTIYF. The DNA of the CDR3 is TGTGCCAGCAGTTTTGAAAGGCTTGGGGGAAACACCATATATTTT.

The chain employs TRBV18 and TRBJ1-1; D is uncertain. V shed 4 bases and J shed 5 bases, with 8 bases lying between them. The CDR3 spans 12 residues. CDR1 and CDR2 (germline): KGHSH, LQKENI. For the CDR3, the DNA is TGTGCCAGCTCACGTCGGGATACTGAAGCTTTCTTT. Its protein product is CASSRRDTEAFF.

This clone was picked up one time. The chain combines TRBV27 with TRBJ2-1; 7 bases align to TRBD2. Per the germline V gene, CDR1 is MNHEY and CDR2 is SMNVEV (reference sequence). The CDR3 has 14 residues. Germline trimming cut 6 bases from V and 8 bases from J; bases unmatched to any gene: 10. Here the CDR3 DNA reads TGTGCCAGCAGCCGGACTAGGCAACACTATGAGCAGTTCTTC. It encodes CASSRTRQHYEQFF.

This rearrangement joins TRBV11-3 to TRBJ2-2; D not resolved. The V end lost 4 bases, the J end lost 4 bases, and 13 bases lay between the germline ends. The CDR3 loop spans 15 amino acids. Per the germline V gene, CDR1 is SGHNT and CDR2 is YENEEA. CDR3 in amino acids: CASSYSPPGTGELFF. The CDR3 DNA sequence: TGTGCCAGCAGCTACTCCCCCCCGGGCACCGGGGAGCTGTTTTTT.

The chain couples TRBV9 to TRBJ1-1; the D is unclear. The ends were cut back, 4 bases at V and 7 bases at J, with 14 bases in the middle. This CDR3 comprises 13 residues. Germline CDR1 and CDR2: SGDLS and YYNGEE. CDR3 region: CASSPGLMYEAFF. CDR3 nucleotides: TGTGCCAGCAGCCCAGGACTGATGTATGAAGCTTTCTTT.

The genes are TRBV5-6 and TRBJ2-7; perhaps TRBD1 as D (6 bases). Germline V lookup: CDR1 SGHDT, CDR2 YYEEEE. Trimming stripped 0 bases from V and 3 bases from J, with 10 bases between. The CDR3 runs 14 residues. In DNA form, the CDR3 reads TGTGCCAGCAGCTTGGCGGCCAGGGGCTACGAGCAGTACTTC. As protein: CASSLAARGYEQYF.

V and J are TRBV30 and TRBJ1-5; a weak D match, TRBD1 (5 bases). Germline assignment: CDR1 GTSNPN and CDR2 SVGIG (reference sequence). V gave up 0 bases and J gave up 0 bases, with 21 bases separating them. The CDR3 totals 19 residues. CDR3 nucleotides: TGTGCCTGGAGTGTAAATGGGGCCCACTGGGGATATAGCAATCAGCCCCAGCATTTT. It translates to CAWSVNGAHWGYSNQPQHF.

The genes are TRBV27 and TRBJ1-1; D unresolved. The CDR3 consists of 14 residues. Trimming shortened V by 6 bases and J by 0 bases, and 11 bases separated the two germline ends. Germline V gene data show CDR1 as MNHEY and CDR2 as SMNVEV (reference sequence). This chain's CDR3 is CASREFPVNTEAFF. The DNA of the CDR3 is TGTGCCAGCAGAGAATTCCCAGTGAACACTGAAGCTTTCTTT.